A selection of T cell receptor beta chains follows, all from one sample in a study of blood T cells in healthy people across ages. TCRdb recomputed calls from the 5' RACE reads with MiXCR, one row per CDR3 protein. The table records 650,000 to 1,000,000 distinct CDR3 sequences, roughly 40% of them present only once. The sample consisted of blood. These receptors were taken from a man aged 18 to 30 in good health. Both conserved end residues are part of each CDR3. Fields, in order: clone size, CDR3 length, J gene, V gene, D gene, CDR3 DNA, CDR3 protein. The D gene is left open where the match is weak. Only part of the rows carry a size: once, few, many, or a class if the clone is expanded.

abundance: -
len: 14
j_gene: TRBJ1-2
v_gene: TRBV25-1
d_gene: TRBD1
CDR3nt: TGTGCCAGCAGTGAAAGTGGACAGGGGAGGCGCTACACCTTC
CDR3aa: CASSESGQGRRYTF

abundance: many
len: 17
j_gene: TRBJ1-2
v_gene: TRBV5-5
d_gene: -
CDR3nt: TGTGCCAGCAGCTTTCGGGTCAGGGAGGAGCGTAACTATGGCTACACCTTC
CDR3aa: CASSFRVREERNYGYTF

abundance: -
len: 16
j_gene: TRBJ1-2
v_gene: TRBV4-2
d_gene: -
CDR3nt: TGTGCCAGCAGCCAAGAGGCCTGGGTTACTCAGGGGGGCTACACCTTC
CDR3aa: CASSQEAWVTQGGYTF

abundance: many
len: 17
j_gene: TRBJ2-3
v_gene: TRBV27
d_gene: TRBD2
CDR3nt: TGTGCCAGCTCGGGACTAGCGGGGGGGGTTTCCATGGATACGCAGTATTTT
CDR3aa: CASSGLAGGVSMDTQYF

abundance: many
len: 16
j_gene: TRBJ1-1
v_gene: TRBV20-1
d_gene: TRBD1
CDR3nt: TGCAGTGCTTTTTCTAGGGACAGGGGGCGAGAGACTGAAGCTTTCTTT
CDR3aa: CSAFSRDRGRETEAFF

abundance: -
len: 19
j_gene: TRBJ2-2
v_gene: TRBV7-3
d_gene: TRBD1
CDR3nt: TGTGCCAGCAGCCCAAGGACCACCGGGACAGGGGTTCTCTCCGGGGAGCTGTTTTTT
CDR3aa: CASSPRTTGTGVLSGELFF

abundance: few
len: 14
j_gene: TRBJ1-4
v_gene: TRBV4-1
d_gene: -
CDR3nt: TGCGCCGGCAGCGAAGTCACAGCTAATGAAAAACTGTTTTTT
CDR3aa: CAGSEVTANEKLFF

abundance: many
len: 15
j_gene: TRBJ2-5
v_gene: TRBV7-8
d_gene: -
CDR3nt: TGTGCCAGCAGCTTAGCCTTGGGTCTCCAAGAGACCCAGTACTTC
CDR3aa: CASSLALGLQETQYF

abundance: -
len: 13
j_gene: TRBJ2-3
v_gene: TRBV27
d_gene: TRBD1
CDR3nt: TGTGCTAACAGTCGACAGGGTCTGTATACGCAGTATTTT
CDR3aa: CANSRQGLYTQYF

abundance: -
len: 13
j_gene: TRBJ2-5
v_gene: TRBV3-1
d_gene: -
CDR3nt: TGTGCCAGCAGCCAAGGCTTAGGGGTGACCCAGTACTTC
CDR3aa: CASSQGLGVTQYF

abundance: -
len: 16
j_gene: TRBJ2-3
v_gene: TRBV7-8
d_gene: -
CDR3nt: TGTGCCAGCAGCTCAACAGGGTATGGTGGGCCAAATACGCAGTATTTT
CDR3aa: CASSSTGYGGPNTQYF

abundance: many
len: 14
j_gene: TRBJ2-5
v_gene: TRBV6-2/TRBV6-3
d_gene: -
CDR3nt: TGTGCCAGCAGTTATCGCCCTCTCCAAGAGACCCAGTACTTC
CDR3aa: CASSYRPLQETQYF

abundance: -
len: 15
j_gene: TRBJ2-7
v_gene: TRBV4-3
d_gene: -
CDR3nt: TGCGCCAGCAGCCAGGAGACAGAAACTTTCTACGAGCAGTACTTC
CDR3aa: CASSQETETFYEQYF

abundance: -
len: 13
j_gene: TRBJ2-4
v_gene: TRBV24-1
d_gene: -
CDR3nt: TGTGCCACCACGGGGTTAGCCAAAAACATTCAGTACTTC
CDR3aa: CATTGLAKNIQYF

abundance: few
len: 16
j_gene: TRBJ1-1
v_gene: TRBV27
d_gene: TRBD1
CDR3nt: TGTGCCAGCAGTCCCGGAACAGGGGGCTATCACACTGAAGCTTTCTTT
CDR3aa: CASSPGTGGYHTEAFF

abundance: -
len: 17
j_gene: TRBJ1-5
v_gene: TRBV7-6
d_gene: -
CDR3nt: TGTGCCAGCAGCTTAGAGTCGGGAGTTAATGGCAATCAGCCCCAGCATTTT
CDR3aa: CASSLESGVNGNQPQHF

abundance: few
len: 15
j_gene: TRBJ2-7
v_gene: TRBV12-3/TRBV12-4
d_gene: -
CDR3nt: TGTGCCAGCAGTCTCGGGCCAGGACGATCCTACGAGCAGTACTTC
CDR3aa: CASSLGPGRSYEQYF